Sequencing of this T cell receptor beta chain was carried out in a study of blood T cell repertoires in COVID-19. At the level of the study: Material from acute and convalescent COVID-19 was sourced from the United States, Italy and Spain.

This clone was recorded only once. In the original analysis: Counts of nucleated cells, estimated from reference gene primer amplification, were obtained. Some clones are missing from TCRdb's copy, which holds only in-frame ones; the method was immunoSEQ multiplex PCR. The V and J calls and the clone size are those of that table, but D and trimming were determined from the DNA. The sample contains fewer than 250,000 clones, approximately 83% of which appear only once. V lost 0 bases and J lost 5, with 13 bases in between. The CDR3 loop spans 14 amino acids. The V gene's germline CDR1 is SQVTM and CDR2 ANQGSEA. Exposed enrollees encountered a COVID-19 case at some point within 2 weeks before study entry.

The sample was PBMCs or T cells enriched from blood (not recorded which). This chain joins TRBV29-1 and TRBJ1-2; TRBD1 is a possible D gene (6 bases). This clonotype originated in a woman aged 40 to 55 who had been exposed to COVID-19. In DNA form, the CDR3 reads TGCAGCGTTGAAGATCCGGACAGAACTTATGGCTACACCTTC. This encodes CSVEDPDRTYGYTF. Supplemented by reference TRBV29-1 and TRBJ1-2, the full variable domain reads SAVISQKPSRDICQRGTSLTIQCQVDSQVTMMFWYRQQPGQSLTLIATANQGSEATYESGFVIDKFPISRPNLTFSTLTVSNMSPEDSSIYLCSVEDPDRTYGYTFGSGTRLTVV.